What follows are 31 T cell receptor beta chains derived from one specimen sequenced in a study of cytomegalovirus exposure and HLA in healthy donors. Vbeta (60) and Jbeta (13) primers were used in the PCR. Profiling relied on immunoSEQ multiplex PCR, and the TCRdb table lists in-frame clones only, not all of them. This repertoire shows 150,000 to 200,000 clones, under 85% found once; its top ten account for more than 1.5%. The sequenced material came from PBMCs. Every receptor here comes from a man in his forties or fifties in good health and CMV-seronegative.

J is TRBJ2-3 and V is TRBV4-2, with 9 bases matching TRBD1. V gave up 3 bases and J gave up 2 bases; unmatched junction bases: 6. Per the germline V gene, CDR1 is LGHNA and CDR2 is YNFKEQ. The CDR3 is 16 amino acids. The CDR3 reads CASSQGGQGYTDTQYF. The DNA of the CDR3 is TGTGCCAGCAGCCAGGGGGGACAGGGCTACACAGATACGCAGTATTTT.

Details on this clone: The same CDR3 is also encoded by other DNA sequences in this sample. The gene calls are TRBV5-6 and TRBJ1-2; tentative D call: TRBD1 (6 bases). The CDR3 is 15 amino acids. The germline CDR1 and CDR2 sequences are SGHDT and YYEEEE. V lost 5 bases and J 0 bases, leaving 14 bases between the germline ends. The CDR3 reads CASSLRTAPNYGYTF. The DNA for the CDR3 is TGTGCCAGCAGTCTCAGGACAGCCCCTAACTATGGCTACACCTTC.

This clone was counted between two and nine times. The V gene is TRBV6-1, the J gene TRBJ2-2; 9 bases are a match to TRBD1. Trimming cost V 8 bases and J 3 bases; bases outside gene matches: 4. The CDR3 is 14 residues long. Germline CDR1 is MNHNS and CDR2 is SASEGT. This chain's CDR3 is CASAGQGDTGELFF. CDR3 DNA: TGTGCCAGCGCGGGACAGGGAGACACCGGGGAGCTGTTTTTT.

V is TRBV25-1 and J is TRBJ2-2; maybe TRBD1 (5 bases). The CDR3 totals 14 residues. V shed 4 bases and J shed 4 bases, with 10 bases lying between them. Germline values: CDR1 MGHDK, CDR2 SYGVNS. CDR3 sequence: CASSARQFTGELFF. Written as DNA, the CDR3 is TGTGCCAGCAGTGCTCGACAGTTCACCGGGGAGCTGTTTTTT.

The rearrangement joins TRBV11-2 to TRBJ1-1, with 11 bases matching TRBD1. Germline CDR1 is SGHAT and CDR2 is FQNNGV. The J segment lost 5 bases and the V segment lost 5 bases, leaving 16 bases of the junction unmatched. This CDR3 is 18 amino acids long. CDR3 DNA: TGTGCCAGCAGCCGCACCTTGAGGGACAGGGGGTTCGGGACTGAAGCTTTCTTT. Protein product: CASSRTLRDRGFGTEAFF.

The rearrangement uses TRBV6-1 and TRBJ2-5; the match to TRBD1 covers 7 bases. TRBJ2-7 explains the end of the DNA better; the J call may be wrong. Per the germline V gene, CDR1 is MNHNS and CDR2 is SASEGT. The CDR3 spans 14 residues. The CDR3 region has the DNA TGTGCCAGCAGCAGGACAGGCCCTCCCTACGAGCAGTACTTC. The encoded protein is CASSRTGPPYEQYF.

J is TRBJ2-5 and V is TRBV6-6; 7 nucleotides agree with TRBD2. Germline-derived CDR1 and CDR2 are MNHNY and SVGAGI (reference sequence). The CDR3 totals 14 residues. With V trimmed by 0 bases and J by 7 bases, 5 bases remained unmatched. CDR3 nucleotide sequence: TGTGCCAGCAGTTACTCGGGAGGGCGCGGGACCCAGTACTTC. Residues: CASSYSGGRGTQYF.

The chain combines TRBV11-2 with TRBJ2-3, with TRBD1 identical over 7 bases. CDR3 length equals 14 residues. Per the germline V gene, CDR1 is SGHAT and CDR2 is FQNNGV. V shed 2 bases, J shed 6 bases, and the junction held 5 bases outside the gene matches. CDR3 sequence reads: CASSLQTQGDTQYF. The DNA of the CDR3 is TGTGCCAGCAGCTTACAAACACAGGGGGATACGCAGTATTTT.

This chain joins TRBV7-3 and TRBJ2-2; 13 bases line up with TRBD2. Germline V gene data show CDR1 as SGHTA and CDR2 as FQGTGA. This CDR3 region has 15 residues. V shed 4 bases, J shed 6 bases, and the junction held 2 bases outside the gene matches. The CDR3 DNA follows: TGTGCCAGCAGCTCCACTAGCGGGAGGGCCGGGGAGCTGTTTTTT. Translating it yields CASSSTSGRAGELFF.

This clone has a handful of counts. The rearrangement uses TRBV2 and TRBJ2-2; 8 bases match TRBD2. Germline assignment: CDR1 SNHLY and CDR2 FYNNEI. CDR3 length equals 15 residues. V was clipped by 4 bases and J by 4 bases; unmatched bases: 5. CDR3 in amino acids: CASSGRGGLTGELFF. CDR3 nucleotides: TGTGCCAGCAGTGGTCGGGGGGGGCTCACCGGGGAGCTGTTTTTT.

The CDR3: CASSPAPGDYGYTF. In DNA, the CDR3 is TGTGCCAGCAGCCCCGCCCCAGGGGACTATGGCTACACCTTC. The chain carries TRBV7-3 and TRBJ1-2; a possible D gene is TRBD1 (6 bases). The CDR3 covers 14 residues. From germline, CDR1 is SGHTA and CDR2 FQGTGA. V was pared by 5 bases and J by 3 bases, with 13 bases between.

The rearrangement uses TRBV27 and TRBJ1-1, with a possible D match to TRBD1 (6 bases). V was clipped by 2 bases and J by 3 bases, with 7 bases between them. Germline values: CDR1 MNHEY, CDR2 SMNVEV (reference sequence). The CDR3 length is 13 residues. The CDR3 coding sequence is TGTGCCAGCAGTTTAAACAGGGACACTGAAGCTTTCTTT. Its translation: CASSLNRDTEAFF.

CDR3 in amino acids: CASSYQTGSFSYNEQFF. The CDR3 region has the DNA TGCGCCAGCAGCTACCAAACAGGGAGCTTCTCCTACAATGAGCAGTTCTTC. The J gene is TRBJ2-1, the V gene TRBV5-1, with D possibly matching TRBD1 (6 bases). The germline V gene encodes CDR1 SGHRS and CDR2 YFSETQ. The V and J ends lost 3 bases and 0 bases respectively, with 16 bases between them. CDR3 length: 17 amino acids.

The V gene is TRBV19, the J gene TRBJ1-2, with a weak D call TRBD1 (6 bases). This CDR3 has 15 amino acids. Trimming cost V 5 bases and J 4 bases, with 17 bases left between them. In germline, CDR1 is LNHDA, CDR2 SQIVND (reference sequence). The DNA for the CDR3 is TGTGCCAGTAGTGTGGGCGAGACAGGAATCTATGGCTACACCTTC. Translating it yields CASSVGETGIYGYTF.

This chain joins TRBV19 and TRBJ2-1; TRBD2 matches at 8 bases. Germline values: CDR1 LNHDA, CDR2 SQIVND (reference sequence). The trim removed 1 base at V and 3 bases at J, leaving 5 bases unmatched. The CDR3 totals 16 residues. In nucleotides, the CDR3 is TGTGCCAGTAGTATAGGGGCGGGAGGTGTCTACAATGAGCAGTTCTTC. Residues: CASSIGAGGVYNEQFF. The full variable domain, in which reference TRBV19 and TRBJ2-1 provide the parts outside the CDR3, is DGGITQSPKYLFRKEGQNVTLSCEQNLNHDAMYWYRQDPGQGLRLIYYSQIVNDFQKGDIAEGYSVSREKKESFPLTVTSAQKNPTAFYLCASSIGAGGVYNEQFFGPGTRLTVL.

CDR3 nucleotide sequence: TGTGCCAGCAGCTTAGCCGTCCAAGGACATCGGGCTTTCTTT. It codes for CASSLAVQGHRAFF. The rearrangement joins TRBV7-8 to TRBJ1-1; D possibly corresponds to TRBD1 (5 bases). V was cut by 0 bases and J by 11 bases, with 16 bases left in between. Germline V gene lookup returns CDR1 SGHVS and CDR2 FQNEAQ. There are 14 residues in the CDR3.

A note on this clone: Other DNA sequences in this specimen translate into the identical CDR3. The chain combines TRBV7-3 with TRBJ2-5; 8 nucleotides line up with TRBD2. The CDR3 runs to 14 residues. Germline CDR1 is SGHTA and CDR2 is FQGTGA. V gave up 2 bases and J gave up 5 bases; unmatched junction bases: 4. DNA for the CDR3: TGTGCCAGCAGCTTAGCGGGAGGTGGGGAGACCCAGTACTTC. This encodes CASSLAGGGETQYF.

In its sample, this clone was seen a few times. The rearrangement joins TRBV19 to TRBJ2-7, with 7 positions matching TRBD2. Trimming removed 6 bases from V and 2 bases from J; junction bases left unmatched: 4. From germline, CDR1 is LNHDA and CDR2 SQIVND (reference sequence). This CDR3 has 13 amino acids. As DNA, the CDR3 is TGTGCCAGTAGAGCGGGGACCGCCTACGAGCAGTACTTC. Translating it yields CASRAGTAYEQYF. Complete variable domain (other parts from reference TRBV19 and TRBJ2-7): DGGITQSPKYLFRKEGQNVTLSCEQNLNHDAMYWYRQDPGQGLRLIYYSQIVNDFQKGDIAEGYSVSREKKESFPLTVTSAQKNPTAFYLCASRAGTAYEQYFGPGTRLTVT.

The chain recombines TRBV7-3 with TRBJ1-1; TRBD1 might be the D (6 bases). CDR3 size: 15 residues. The V and J ends lost 2 bases and 4 bases respectively, with 14 bases between them. The germline V gene encodes CDR1 SGHTA and CDR2 FQGTGA. The CDR3 sequence: CASSLDGTKGTEAFF. The DNA of the CDR3 is TGTGCCAGCAGCTTAGACGGGACAAAAGGCACTGAAGCTTTCTTT.

The genes are TRBV6-5 and TRBJ2-3, with TRBD2 matching 7 bases. V was clipped by 2 bases and J by 0 bases; unmatched bases: 5. CDR1 MNHEY and CDR2 SVGAGI come from the germline V gene. The CDR3 covers 16 residues. For the CDR3, the DNA is TGTGCCAGCAGTTACAGGCGGGAGCAGAGCACAGATACGCAGTATTTT. This encodes CASSYRREQSTDTQYF.

The chain carries TRBV19 and TRBJ2-7; 11 bases are a match to TRBD1. With 4 bases clipped from V and 2 bases from J, the junction kept 4 bases outside the gene matches. The germline CDR1 and CDR2 sequences are LNHDA and SQIVND (reference sequence). The CDR3 contains 15 residues. This CDR3 reads CASSTPGQGAYEQYF. In nucleotides, the CDR3 is TGTGCCAGTAGTACACCGGGACAGGGGGCCTACGAGCAGTACTTC.

The chain links TRBV28 to TRBJ1-1; tentatively, D is TRBD1 (5 bases). The CDR3 is made up of 14 amino acids. The germline V gene has CDR1 MDHEN and CDR2 SYDVKM. V was trimmed by 7 bases and J by 4 bases, leaving 16 bases between them. CDR3 residues: CASTPGGDGTEAFF. The CDR3 DNA reads TGTGCCAGCACCCCCGGGGGGGACGGCACTGAAGCTTTCTTT.

This clone was found once. The chain combines TRBV9 with TRBJ2-3, with a weak D call TRBD2 (5 bases). V was trimmed by 5 bases and J by 0 bases, leaving 10 bases between them. The CDR3 runs 14 residues. The V gene's germline CDR1 is SGDLS and CDR2 YYNGEE. CDR3 DNA sequence: TGTGCCAGCAGGAGGAGCGGAAGCACAGATACGCAGTATTTT. It yields the protein CASRRSGSTDTQYF.

V and J are TRBV27 and TRBJ2-2, with D hard to call. There are 12 residues in the CDR3. The germline V gene encodes CDR1 MNHEY and CDR2 SMNVEV (reference sequence). With 6 bases removed from V and 7 bases from J, the gap between germline ends came to 9 bases. This chain's CDR3 is CASSRVGGELFF. For the CDR3, the DNA is TGTGCCAGCAGCCGAGTCGGCGGGGAGCTGTTTTTT.

The chain has TRBV5-4 and TRBJ2-1, with 10 bases that match TRBD2. Germline trimming cut 1 base from V and 9 bases from J; bases unmatched to any gene: 10. Looked up from germline, CDR1 is SGHNT and CDR2 is YYREEE (reference sequence). There are 16 residues in the CDR3. Written as DNA, the CDR3 is TGTGCCAGCAGCTTGTACGGTTCTAGCGGGAGAAGTGAGCAGTTCTTC. Residues: CASSLYGSSGRSEQFF.

Details on this clone: The junction and the germline gene differ at one end; a read error may be behind it. V gene TRBV6-5 combines with J gene TRBJ1-1; D not certain. The CDR3 extends over 15 amino acids. Germline CDR1 and CDR2: MNHEY and SVGAGI. CDR3 nucleotide sequence: TGTGCCAGTACCGTCCGTCCATCGAGGAACACTGGAGCTTTCTTT. Its protein product is CASTVRPSRNTGAFF.

The genes are TRBV2 and TRBJ2-3, with TRBD2 identical over 14 bases. The CDR3 consists of 17 residues. J lost 4 bases, V lost 6 bases, and 9 bases had no gene match. Per the germline V gene, CDR1 is SNHLY and CDR2 is FYNNEI. The chain's CDR3 is CASREKTSGRAADTQYF. The CDR3 coding sequence is TGTGCCAGCAGGGAAAAGACTAGCGGGAGGGCCGCAGATACGCAGTATTTT.

V usage is TRBV7-2 and J usage is TRBJ2-7; TRBD2 might be the D (6 bases). This CDR3 is built from 13 residues. CDR1 SGHTA and CDR2 FQGNSA come from the germline V gene. The ends were cut back, 5 bases at V and 3 bases at J, with 11 bases in the middle. The CDR3 spells CASSASGFYEQYF. The CDR3, as DNA: TGTGCCAGCAGCGCCAGCGGGTTCTACGAGCAGTACTTC.

The V call is TRBV7-3, the J call TRBJ2-2; 13 positions match TRBD2. The CDR3 is 17 amino acids. Unmatched junction bases numbered 3, after V lost 1 base and J lost 4 bases. The germline CDR1 and CDR2 sequences are SGHTA and FQGTGA. In DNA, the CDR3 is TGTGCCAGCAGCTTAATTGGGACTAGCGGGGTCACCGGGGAGCTGTTTTTT. Protein sequence: CASSLIGTSGVTGELFF.

This clone has just a few counts. This chain links TRBV19 with TRBJ1-1; 10 bases match TRBD1. The CDR3 consists of 13 residues. V lost 5 bases, J lost 9 bases, and 6 bases stayed unmatched. Germline V gives CDR1 LNHDA, CDR2 SQIVND (reference sequence). The DNA of the CDR3 is TGTGCCAGTAGTGAACGACAGGGGGCGCAAGCTTTCTTT. Encoded protein: CASSERQGAQAFF.

In nucleotides, the CDR3 is TGTGCCAGGGAGACTAGCGGGGGGGGAAGATCCTACAATGAGCAGTTCTTC. This gives the protein CARETSGGGRSYNEQFF. The J gene is TRBJ2-1, the V gene TRBV2; 14 bases match TRBD2. This CDR3 spans 17 amino acids. Germline loops: CDR1 SNHLY, CDR2 FYNNEI. J lost 1 base, V lost 9 bases, and 8 bases had no gene match.